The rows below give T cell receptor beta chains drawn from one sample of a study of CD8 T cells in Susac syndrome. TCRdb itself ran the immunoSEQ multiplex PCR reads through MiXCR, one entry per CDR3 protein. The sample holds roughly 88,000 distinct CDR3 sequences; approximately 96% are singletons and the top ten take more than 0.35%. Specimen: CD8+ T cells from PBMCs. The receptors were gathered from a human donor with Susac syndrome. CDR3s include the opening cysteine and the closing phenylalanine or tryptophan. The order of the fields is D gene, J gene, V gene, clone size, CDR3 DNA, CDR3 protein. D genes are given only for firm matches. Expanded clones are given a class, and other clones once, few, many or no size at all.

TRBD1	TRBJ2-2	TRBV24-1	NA	TGTGCCACCAGTGATTCGGACAGGATCAACACCGGGGAGCTGTTTTTT	CATSDSDRINTGELFF
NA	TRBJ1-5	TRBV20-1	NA	TGCAGTGCTCGGCCCTTTAACTCCACCGGTCAGCCCCAGCATTTT	CSARPFNSTGQPQHF
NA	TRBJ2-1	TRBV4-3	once	TGCGCCAGCAGCCGGACGAGGAATGAGCAGTTCTTC	CASSRTRNEQFF
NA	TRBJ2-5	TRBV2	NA	TGTGCCAGCGACGAGGAGGGGGCCGAAGGGACCCAGTACTTC	CASDEEGAEGTQYF
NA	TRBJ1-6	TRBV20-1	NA	TGCAGTGTCGAGGACAGAAATAATTCACCCCTCCACTTT	CSVEDRNNSPLHF
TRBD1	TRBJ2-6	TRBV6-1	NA	TGTGCCAGCAGCTCGGGACAGGGCTCTGGGGCCAACGTCCTGACTTTC	CASSSGQGSGANVLTF
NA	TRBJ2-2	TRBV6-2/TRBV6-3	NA	TGTGCCAGCAGTTACGGAAGCGGGAACACCGGGGAGCTGTTTTTT	CASSYGSGNTGELFF
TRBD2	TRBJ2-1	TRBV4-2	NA	TGTGCCAGCAGCCCTACTCAGCTAGCGGGAGGACATGAGCAGTTCTTC	CASSPTQLAGGHEQFF
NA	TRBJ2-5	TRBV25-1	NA	TGTGCCAGCAGTGACGGGGCGCAAGAGACCCAGTACTTC	CASSDGAQETQYF
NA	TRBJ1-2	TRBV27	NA	TGTGCCAGCAGAGGAGGACAGTTGGGCTACACCTTC	CASRGGQLGYTF
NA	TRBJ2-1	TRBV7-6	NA	TGTGCCAGCAGCTTAGGGGGTAGAACAAGTGAGCAGTTCTTC	CASSLGGRTSEQFF
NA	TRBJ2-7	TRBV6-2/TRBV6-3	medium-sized	TGTGCCAGCAGTTACAGTGTCTACGAGCAGTACTTC	CASSYSVYEQYF
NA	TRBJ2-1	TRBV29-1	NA	TGCAGCGTGCTGGGACTTTTCTACAATGAGCAGTTCTTC	CSVLGLFYNEQFF
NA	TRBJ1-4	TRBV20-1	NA	TGCAGTGCTAGAGATCCCGCAGGGGTTTATGAAAAACTGTTTTTT	CSARDPAGVYEKLFF
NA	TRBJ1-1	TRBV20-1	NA	TGCAGTGCTAGAAAGGGGGAGATGAACACTGAAGCTTTCTTT	CSARKGEMNTEAFF
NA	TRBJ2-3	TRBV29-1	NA	TGCAGCGTTCGTAAGGAGACGCAGTATTTT	CSVRKETQYF
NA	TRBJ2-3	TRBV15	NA	TGTGCCACCAGCAGAGATCGCAGGACAGATACGCAGTATTTT	CATSRDRRTDTQYF
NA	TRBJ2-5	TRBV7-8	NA	TGTGCCAGCAGCTTAGGGACCTTCCGCGTGGAGACCCAGTACTTC	CASSLGTFRVETQYF
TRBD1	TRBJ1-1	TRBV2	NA	TGTGCCAGCAGTGAGGACAGGAAGAACACTGAAGCTTTCTTT	CASSEDRKNTEAFF
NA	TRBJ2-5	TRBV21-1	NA	TGTGCCAGCAGCAACGGGGAACAAGAGACCCAGTACTTC	CASSNGEQETQYF
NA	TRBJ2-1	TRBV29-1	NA	TGCAGCGTTGGAGTTGGCGGGAATAGCTACAATGAGCAGTTCTTC	CSVGVGGNSYNEQFF
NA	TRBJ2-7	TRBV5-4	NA	TGTGCCAGCAGCCCTGACGTTTCCTACGAGCAGTACTTC	CASSPDVSYEQYF
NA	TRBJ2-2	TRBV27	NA	TGTGCCAGCAGCGGAGTCGGAATTTCCGGGGAGCTGTTTTTT	CASSGVGISGELFF
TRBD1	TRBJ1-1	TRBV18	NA	TGTGCCAGCTCACCCTCGACAGGGAAGAACACTGAAGCTTTCTTT	CASSPSTGKNTEAFF
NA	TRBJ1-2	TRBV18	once	TGTGCCAGCTCACCATTTTATCGCGACAGTTATCTTCCAGGCTACACCTTC	CASSPFYRDSYLPGYTF
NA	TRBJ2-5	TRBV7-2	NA	TGTGCCAGCAGCCCTCGGACGTCTGAGTGCCACTTC	CASSPRTSECHF
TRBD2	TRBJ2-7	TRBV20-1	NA	TGCAGTGCGCTCGGACTAGCGATGGAGGGTCTACGAGAGCAGTACTTC	CSALGLAMEGLREQYF
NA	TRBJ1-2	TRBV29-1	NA	TGCAGCGTTGGCGGGACGGCCTATGGCTACACCTTC	CSVGGTAYGYTF
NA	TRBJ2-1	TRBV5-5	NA	TGTGCCAGCAGCTTGTGGCGTGTCGAGACCTACAATGAGCAGTTCTTC	CASSLWRVETYNEQFF
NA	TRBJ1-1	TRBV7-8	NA	TGTGCCAGCAGCTTAGGCTCGACCGCGGACACTGAAGCTTTCTTT	CASSLGSTADTEAFF
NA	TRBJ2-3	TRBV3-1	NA	TGTGCCAGCAGCCAAGATTCTTGGGCTAGCGCGCAGTATTTT	CASSQDSWASAQYF
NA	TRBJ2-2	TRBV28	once	TGTGCCAGCAGTTTGTTTTGGGGGTACACCGGGGAGCTGTTTTTT	CASSLFWGYTGELFF
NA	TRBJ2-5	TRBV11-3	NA	TGTGCCAGCAGCTCGGCCAGGGGCGGAGAGACCCAGTACTTC	CASSSARGGETQYF
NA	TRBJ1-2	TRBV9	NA	TGTGCCAGCAGCGGGGGTGGCTACACCTTC	CASSGGGYTF
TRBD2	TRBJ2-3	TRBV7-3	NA	TGTGCCAGCAGCCCGGCCGGGGCGGGAGGATCAGATACGCAGTATTTT	CASSPAGAGGSDTQYF
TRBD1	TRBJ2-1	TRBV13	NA	TGTGCCAGCAGCGACAGACCGGGACAGGGCAATGAGCAGTTCTTC	CASSDRPGQGNEQFF
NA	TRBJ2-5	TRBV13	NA	TGTGCCAGCAGCCGAAATCAGGGGCAAGAGACCCAGTACTTC	CASSRNQGQETQYF
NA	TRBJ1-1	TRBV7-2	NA	TGTGCCAGCAGCTTACAGTACAGTACCACTGAAGCTTTCTTT	CASSLQYSTTEAFF
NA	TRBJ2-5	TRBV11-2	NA	TGTGCCAGCAGCCCGTCCGGGAAAGAGACCCAGTACTTC	CASSPSGKETQYF
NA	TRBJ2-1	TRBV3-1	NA	TGTGCCAGCAGCCAAGTGGATGGGGCCAATGAGCAGTTCTTC	CASSQVDGANEQFF
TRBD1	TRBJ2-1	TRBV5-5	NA	TGTGCCAGCAGCTTGGGACAGGGAGAGCAGTTCTTC	CASSLGQGEQFF
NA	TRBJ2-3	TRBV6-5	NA	TGTGCCAGCAGCCCCCAACCTCGTACGGATACGCAGTATTTT	CASSPQPRTDTQYF
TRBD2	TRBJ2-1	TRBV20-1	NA	TGCAGTGCTTCGGGACTAGCGGGAGCTTTAGGCCATGAGCAGTTCTTC	CSASGLAGALGHEQFF
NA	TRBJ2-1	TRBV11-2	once	TGTGCCAGCAGCTTAGTACTCAGCCCAAGAAAATCCTACAATGAGCAGTTCTTC	CASSLVLSPRKSYNEQFF
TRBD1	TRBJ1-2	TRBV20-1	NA	TGCAGTGCAAGGGGGCAGGCGCCATGTTGCAACTATGGCTACACCTTC	CSARGQAPCCNYGYTF
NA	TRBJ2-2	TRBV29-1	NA	TGCAGCGTTGAAGATGGCCTCGGCGGCGGGGAGCTGTTTTTT	CSVEDGLGGGELFF
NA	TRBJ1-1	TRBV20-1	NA	TGCAGTGCCGGCCCGGTGAACACTGAAGCTTTCTTT	CSAGPVNTEAFF
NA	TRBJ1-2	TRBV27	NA	TGTGCCAGCAGTTTATGGCCAGATGAAGGCTACACCTTC	CASSLWPDEGYTF
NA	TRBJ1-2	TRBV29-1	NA	TGCAGCGTTGAAGATCGAGCGTATGGCTACACCTTC	CSVEDRAYGYTF
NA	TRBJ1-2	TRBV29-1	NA	TGCAGCGTGACGGCCCGCCCCTATGGCTACACCTTC	CSVTARPYGYTF
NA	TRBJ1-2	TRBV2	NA	TGTGCCAGCGGCCCTTTTGTGGATAACTATGGCTACACCTTC	CASGPFVDNYGYTF